Presented here are 6 T cell receptor beta chains from one specimen sequenced in a study of patients and donors after allogeneic stem cell transplantation (dated by TCRdb to 2018 to 2020). Receptor libraries were prepared by RT-PCR. TCRdb records NextSeq 550 as the sequencer. TCRdb handled the public reads itself, with Q25 trimming in fastp and clone calling in MiXCR, and kept productive beta chains. Duplicate CDR3 protein sequences are folded into a single record with the most common DNA and genes. The sample data list about 960,000 distinct CDR3 sequences, and roughly 18% of these were observed just once. 6% of the sample rests with the top ten. Input material: blood, either unsorted or a sorted T cell fraction (not recorded which). These receptors were obtained from a human donor who was either an allogeneic HSCT recipient or a stem cell or donor lymphocyte infusion donor (not recorded which). It is not recorded whose cells these are; they may come from a transplant donor.

The chain carries TRBV11-1 and TRBJ1-1, with D possibly TRBD1 on 6 matching bases. CDR1 and CDR2 (germline): SGHAT, FQDESV (reference sequence). The CDR3 is 15 residues long. V was clipped by 6 bases and J by 1 base, with 15 bases between them. CDR3 sequence reads: CASSRTGKPNTEAFF. CDR3 bases: TGTGCCAGCAGTAGAACAGGGAAACCGAACACTGAAGCTTTCTTT. The whole variable domain, filled in from reference TRBV11-1 and TRBJ1-1, reads EAEVAQSPRYKITEKSQAVAFWCDPISGHATLYWYRQILGQGPELLVQFQDESVVDDSQLPKDRFSAERLKGVDSTLKIQPAELGDSAMYLCASSRTGKPNTEAFFGQGTRLTVV.

This clonotype has more than one count but fewer than ten. The chain recombines TRBV6-2 or TRBV6-3 with TRBJ1-2; D is unclear. V was trimmed by 3 bases and J by 1 base, leaving 6 bases between them. Germline V gene data show CDR1 as MNHEY and CDR2 as SVGEGT. The CDR3 runs to 13 residues. The CDR3 spells CASSYRVNYGYTF. As DNA, the CDR3 is TGTGCCAGCAGTTATCGGGTTAACTATGGCTACACCTTC.

J is TRBJ1-1 and V is TRBV11-2; TRBD1 is a possible D gene (5 bases). V lost 2 bases, J lost 2 bases, and 12 bases lay in between. This CDR3 has 15 residues. In germline, CDR1 is SGHAT, CDR2 FQNNGV. The CDR3 reads CASSLSTASNTEAFF. DNA for the CDR3: TGTGCCAGCAGCTTATCGACAGCAAGCAACACTGAAGCTTTCTTT. Filled out from reference TRBV11-2 and TRBJ1-1, the complete variable domain reads EAGVAQSPRYKIIEKRQSVAFWCNPISGHATLYWYQQILGQGPKLLIQFQNNGVVDDSQLPKDRFSAERLKGVDSTLKIQPAKLEDSAVYLCASSLSTASNTEAFFGQGTRLTVV.

CDR3 residues: CAIKERGQGRFEQFF. The DNA for the CDR3 is TGTGCCATCAAGGAAAGGGGACAGGGTCGCTTCGAGCAGTTCTTC. V usage is TRBV10-3 and J usage is TRBJ2-1; 9 bases map to TRBD1. The germline V gene has CDR1 ENHRY and CDR2 SYGVKD. The CDR3 is 15 amino acids. With 7 bases clipped from V and 10 bases from J, the junction kept 14 bases outside the gene matches.

The V call is TRBV29-1, the J call TRBJ2-1; 11 bases are shared with TRBD2. Germline-derived CDR1 and CDR2 are SQVTM and ANQGSEA. The V and J ends lost 6 bases and 3 bases, in that order; junction bases with no gene match: 7. The CDR3 sequence is 15 residues long. CDR3 region: CSVAGTSGNYNEQFF. Written as DNA, the CDR3 is TGCAGCGTAGCAGGGACTAGCGGAAACTACAATGAGCAGTTCTTC.

A few counts support this clonotype. This chain joins TRBV2 and TRBJ1-6; D call uncertain. The CDR3 totals 11 residues. V dropped 6 bases and J dropped 10 bases, with 7 bases sitting between them. The germline gives CDR1 SNHLY, CDR2 FYNNEI. The CDR3 protein is CASRALSPLHF. In DNA, the CDR3 is TGTGCCAGCAGGGCCCTATCACCCCTCCACTTT.